Detailed here is one T cell receptor (beta chain). This record comes from a study of blood T cell repertoires in COVID-19. Turning to the study itself: There were acute and convalescent COVID-19 samples, and they came from the United States, Italy and Spain. In each case, the material was cDNA or gDNA derived from T cells, B-cell-depleted T cells, or PBMCs.

Original processing methods: Amplifying reference gene primers gave estimates of nucleated cell counts. Data came from immunoSEQ multiplex PCR; TCRdb stores just in-frame clones and leaves some out. V, J and clone size were drawn from that table, and D and trimming were deduced from the DNA. The sample records about 260,000 clones, around 86% being singletons. Germline CDR1 LGHNA, CDR2 YSLEER. This CDR3 has 13 amino acids. Trimming removed 10 bases at V and 7 bases at J, with 16 bases between. Sequencing was performed on peripheral blood. The V and J genes are TRBV4-3 and TRBJ2-2; weak D call: TRBD1 (5 bases). The source of this sequence is a woman aged 40 to 55 who had recovered from COVID-19. The CDR3 coding sequence is TGCGCCACCCGGAGCAGGGCCGGCGGGGAGCTGTTTTTT. Protein product: CATRSRAGGELFF.